Listed below are T cell receptor beta chains from one sample, sequenced in a study of blood T cell repertoires in COVID-19. Sequencing used immunoSEQ multiplex PCR; TCRdb keeps in-frame clones, though not all of them. The sample lists about 64,000 clones; about nine tenths were seen once. Source material: peripheral blood. The receptors originated from a human donor in a cohort sampled during active COVID-19. The CDR3 runs from the conserved cysteine through the conserved F or W. Each record gives: clone size, J gene, V gene, D gene, CDR3 DNA, CDR3 protein. D genes are given only for firm matches. Only part of the rows carry a size: once, few, many, or a class if the clone is expanded.

abundance: .
j_gene: TRBJ2-7
v_gene: TRBV7-3
d_gene: TRBD1
CDR3nt: TGTGCCAGCAGCTGGATACAGGGGACCGAGCAGTACTTC
CDR3aa: CASSWIQGTEQYF

abundance: .
j_gene: TRBJ2-1
v_gene: TRBV6-2/TRBV6-3
d_gene: TRBD1
CDR3nt: TGTGCCAGCAGTTACGATAAGGACAGGGGGCACTCCTACAATGAGCAGTTCTTC
CDR3aa: CASSYDKDRGHSYNEQFF

abundance: .
j_gene: TRBJ2-7
v_gene: TRBV11-3
d_gene: TRBD2
CDR3nt: TGTGCCAGCAGCTCCCGGTTGACTAGCGGGATTACACTCTACGAGCAGTACTTC
CDR3aa: CASSSRLTSGITLYEQYF

abundance: .
j_gene: TRBJ1-3
v_gene: TRBV29-1
d_gene: TRBD1
CDR3nt: TGCAGCGTGCCCAGACAGGGAAGCGCTGGAAACACCATATATTTT
CDR3aa: CSVPRQGSAGNTIYF

abundance: .
j_gene: TRBJ2-2
v_gene: TRBV12-5
d_gene: .
CDR3nt: TGTGCTAGTGGTTTCCGGCCGCCTCGGGGGGGACGAGGGGGCTTGAACACCGGGGAGCTGTTTTTT
CDR3aa: CASGFRPPRGGRGGLNTGELFF

abundance: .
j_gene: TRBJ2-2
v_gene: TRBV4-3
d_gene: TRBD2
CDR3nt: TGCGCCAGCAGCCAAGGGGATCTAGCGGGAGTCGGGGAGCTGTTTTTT
CDR3aa: CASSQGDLAGVGELFF

abundance: .
j_gene: TRBJ2-2
v_gene: TRBV11-3
d_gene: .
CDR3nt: TGTGCCAGCAGCTTAGATCATTCGGGGTCGAGGGAGCTGTTTTTT
CDR3aa: CASSLDHSGSRELFF

abundance: .
j_gene: TRBJ2-3
v_gene: TRBV6-2/TRBV6-3
d_gene: .
CDR3nt: TGTGCCAGCAGTCCCCATCGGGGGTCCCATACCACAGATACGCAGTATTTT
CDR3aa: CASSPHRGSHTTDTQYF

abundance: .
j_gene: TRBJ1-4
v_gene: TRBV28
d_gene: .
CDR3nt: TGTGCCAGCCAGAGGACAGTGAATGAAAAACTGTTTTTT
CDR3aa: CASQRTVNEKLFF

abundance: once
j_gene: TRBJ2-1
v_gene: TRBV6-5
d_gene: .
CDR3nt: TGTGCCAGCAGTACCCCTCGACTTTACAATGAGCAGTTCTTC
CDR3aa: CASSTPRLYNEQFF

abundance: .
j_gene: TRBJ2-1
v_gene: TRBV3-1/TRBV3-2
d_gene: .
CDR3nt: TGTGCCAGCAGCGGTTCGGGTCCTTACAATGAGCAGTTCTTC
CDR3aa: CASSGSGPYNEQFF

abundance: .
j_gene: TRBJ2-7
v_gene: TRBV20-1
d_gene: .
CDR3nt: TGCAGTGCTGAGTTGGACGAGCAGTACTTC
CDR3aa: CSAELDEQYF

abundance: .
j_gene: TRBJ2-6
v_gene: TRBV11-1
d_gene: TRBD1
CDR3nt: TGTGCCAGCACAGGGGACAGGGCTGGGGCCAACGTCCTGACTTTC
CDR3aa: CASTGDRAGANVLTF

abundance: .
j_gene: TRBJ2-7
v_gene: TRBV11-2
d_gene: .
CDR3nt: TGTGCCAGCAGCTTTGGGGCTGGCTTGGCGGGGAGCTACGAGCAGTACTTC
CDR3aa: CASSFGAGLAGSYEQYF

abundance: .
j_gene: TRBJ2-7
v_gene: TRBV7-3
d_gene: .
CDR3nt: TGTGCCAGCAGCTTAGGGGCTACCTACGAGCAGTACTTC
CDR3aa: CASSLGATYEQYF

abundance: .
j_gene: TRBJ2-7
v_gene: TRBV5-1
d_gene: .
CDR3nt: TGCGCCAGCAGCTTTGGACAGCCCTCCTACGAGCAGTACTTC
CDR3aa: CASSFGQPSYEQYF

abundance: .
j_gene: TRBJ2-3
v_gene: TRBV5-4
d_gene: TRBD2
CDR3nt: TGTGCCAGCAGTCCCGCCCCGGGGCGGGAGGCGACAGATACGCAGTATTTT
CDR3aa: CASSPAPGREATDTQYF

abundance: .
j_gene: TRBJ2-7
v_gene: TRBV6-2/TRBV6-3
d_gene: .
CDR3nt: TGTGCCAGCAGTTACATACAGGGTCCATCCTACGAGCAGTACTTC
CDR3aa: CASSYIQGPSYEQYF

abundance: .
j_gene: TRBJ2-7
v_gene: TRBV27
d_gene: .
CDR3nt: TGTGCCAGCAGTTTCCCCGGGAGCTCCTACGAGCAGTACTTC
CDR3aa: CASSFPGSSYEQYF

abundance: .
j_gene: TRBJ2-3
v_gene: TRBV18
d_gene: .
CDR3nt: TGTGCCAGCTCACCATTCGGGAGTGGCACAGATACGCAGTATTTT
CDR3aa: CASSPFGSGTDTQYF

abundance: .
j_gene: TRBJ1-1
v_gene: TRBV15
d_gene: .
CDR3nt: TGTGCCACCAGCAGAGATCGGAACACTGAAGCTTTCTTT
CDR3aa: CATSRDRNTEAFF

abundance: few
j_gene: TRBJ1-1
v_gene: TRBV10-3
d_gene: .
CDR3nt: TGTGCCATCAGTGACGGTGGGAGGGCGCCTCGGGATTCTTTCTTT
CDR3aa: CAISDGGRAPRDSFF

abundance: .
j_gene: TRBJ1-4
v_gene: TRBV11-3
d_gene: TRBD1
CDR3nt: TGTGCCAGCAGCCAAGACAGGGGGGCGACAACTAATGAAAAACTGTTTTTT
CDR3aa: CASSQDRGATTNEKLFF

abundance: .
j_gene: TRBJ2-7
v_gene: TRBV7-9
d_gene: TRBD2
CDR3nt: TGTGCCAGCAGCCCCGCGACCTGGGGGGGAAACGAGCAGTACTTC
CDR3aa: CASSPATWGGNEQYF

abundance: .
j_gene: TRBJ1-1
v_gene: TRBV4-3
d_gene: .
CDR3nt: TGCGCCAGCAGCCAAGAAAGAGTAAACACTGAAGCTTTCTTT
CDR3aa: CASSQERVNTEAFF

abundance: .
j_gene: TRBJ2-1
v_gene: TRBV7-2
d_gene: .
CDR3nt: TGTGCCAGCAGCTTACTTGGGCCTTCCACCTACAATGAGCAGTTCTTC
CDR3aa: CASSLLGPSTYNEQFF

abundance: once
j_gene: TRBJ2-7
v_gene: TRBV24-1
d_gene: .
CDR3nt: TGTGCCACCAGTGATTCCCGGATTGAACAGGGATACGAGCAGTACTTC
CDR3aa: CATSDSRIEQGYEQYF

abundance: few
j_gene: TRBJ1-5
v_gene: TRBV6-1
d_gene: .
CDR3nt: TGTGCCAGCAGTGATGGCCAGCCCCAGCATTTT
CDR3aa: CASSDGQPQHF

abundance: once
j_gene: TRBJ2-5
v_gene: TRBV5-1
d_gene: TRBD1
CDR3nt: TGCGCCAGCAACTCGGGACAGGGGCAAGAGACCCAGTACTTC
CDR3aa: CASNSGQGQETQYF

abundance: few
j_gene: TRBJ1-3
v_gene: TRBV5-1
d_gene: .
CDR3nt: TGCGCCAGCAGCTTGGCAGGGTACGGAAACACCATATATTTT
CDR3aa: CASSLAGYGNTIYF

abundance: once
j_gene: TRBJ2-7
v_gene: TRBV2
d_gene: .
CDR3nt: TGTGCCAGCAGTGCCACGGAGGTCTCCTACGAGCAGTACTTC
CDR3aa: CASSATEVSYEQYF

abundance: .
j_gene: TRBJ2-2
v_gene: TRBV7-2
d_gene: .
CDR3nt: TGTGCCAGCAGCTCCGCCGGGAACACCGGGGAGCTGTTTTTT
CDR3aa: CASSSAGNTGELFF

abundance: .
j_gene: TRBJ2-7
v_gene: TRBV9
d_gene: .
CDR3nt: TGTGCCAGCAGCGTAGAGGAGGGGACCTACGAGCAGTACTTC
CDR3aa: CASSVEEGTYEQYF